The source of this T cell receptor (beta chain) is a study of T cell changes during pregnancy in multiple sclerosis. The CDR3 loop spans 14 amino acids. V shed 3 bases and J 5 bases; nucleotides not matched to a gene: 6. CDR1 and CDR2 from the germline V gene are LNHDA and SQIVND (reference sequence). The method was immunoSEQ multiplex PCR; TCRdb's version includes in-frame clones alone and lacks a portion of them. The sample lists some 80,000 clones; 94% were seen once. The receptor was derived from a female donor with multiple sclerosis, enrolled in a pregnancy study. This rearrangement joins TRBV19 to TRBJ2-7; 8 bases map to TRBD1. Sequenced here: CD4+ T cells from peripheral blood mononuclear cells, sampled after pregnancy. The CDR3 DNA is TGTGCCAGTAGTATTTCAGGGGGCGACGACGAGCAGTACTTC. It specifies CASSISGGDDEQYF.